This T cell receptor beta chain was found in a study of follicular helper T cells after annual influenza vaccination. The wider study: Some donors were sampled over the 2013-2014, 2014-2015 and 2015-2016 vaccinations. Regarding the study as a whole: Recurrent ICOS+CD38+ cTfh clonotypes included tetramer and AIM influenza-specific ones.

V shed 6 bases, J shed 0 bases, and the junction held 7 bases outside the gene matches. This CDR3 is 15 amino acids long. Germline V gives CDR1 ENHRY, CDR2 SYGVKD. TCRB was sequenced at Survey level resolution. Data came from immunoSEQ multiplex PCR; TCRdb stores just in-frame clones and leaves some out. This sample carries 9,000 to 10,000 clones, 85% to 90% of them seen once, and the ten largest clones take over 0.4%. A note on this clone: The antigen remains undetermined.

Time point of the sample: 2015-2016 season, pre-vaccination. ICOS+CD38+ and ICOS-CD38- fractions were sorted from non-naive CD4+CXCR5+PD-1+ cells. The chain has TRBV10-3 and TRBJ2-5; 7 nucleotides match TRBD1. The sample was CXCR5+ CD38- circulating T follicular helper cells from blood, taken on the day of influenza vaccination. Sample subset: circulating Tfh, non-naive CD4+CXCR5+PD-1+ (ICOS+CD38+ or ICOS-CD38-). The receptor's source is an adult who received the influenza vaccine. This CDR3 reads CAISPTGSYQETQYF. CDR3 DNA: TGTGCCATCAGCCCGACAGGGTCGTACCAAGAGACCCAGTACTTC.